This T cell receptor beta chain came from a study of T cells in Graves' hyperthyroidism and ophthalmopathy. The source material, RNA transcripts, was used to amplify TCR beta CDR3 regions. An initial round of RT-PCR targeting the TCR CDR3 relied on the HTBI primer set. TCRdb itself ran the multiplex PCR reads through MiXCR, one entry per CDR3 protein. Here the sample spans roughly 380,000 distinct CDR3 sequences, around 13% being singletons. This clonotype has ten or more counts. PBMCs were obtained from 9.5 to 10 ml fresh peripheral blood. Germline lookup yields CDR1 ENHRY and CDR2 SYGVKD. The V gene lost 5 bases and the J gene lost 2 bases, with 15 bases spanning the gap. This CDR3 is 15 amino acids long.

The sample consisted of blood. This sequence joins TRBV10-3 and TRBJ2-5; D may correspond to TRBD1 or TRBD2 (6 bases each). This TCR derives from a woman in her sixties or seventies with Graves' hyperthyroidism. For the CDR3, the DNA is TGTGCCATCAGTCACGGGGGCGCGGGACAAGAGACCCAGTACTTC. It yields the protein CAISHGGAGQETQYF.